This T cell receptor beta chain emerged from a study of control samples from healthy donors and cancer patients. Clones were sequenced by immunoSEQ multiplex PCR, and TCRdb holds only the in-frame ones, with some missing. The sample consists of about 61,000 clones, roughly 90% of them appearing once. Germline CDR1 SGHTA, CDR2 FQGNSA. Trimming shortened V by 2 bases and J by 3 bases, and 8 bases separated the two germline ends. The CDR3 loop spans 14 amino acids. The source of this sequence is a man between 60 and 70 years old with colorectal cancer. The V and J genes are TRBV7-2 and TRBJ2-1; no clear D. Sequencing was carried out using PBMCs. The CDR3 coding sequence is TGTGCCAGCAGCTTAACCCGACGCTACAATGAGCAGTTCTTC. Encoded protein: CASSLTRRYNEQFF.